This entry features one TCR beta chain sequence. Its antigen is unidentified. The V gene lost 4 bases and the J gene lost 8 bases, with 11 bases spanning the gap. CDR3 length: 12 residues. Per germline, CDR1 MNHEY and CDR2 SMNVEV (reference sequence). The source of the sample is a study of T cells in Graves' hyperthyroidism and ophthalmopathy. RNA transcripts provided the source from which TCR beta CDR3 regions were amplified. RT-PCR in the first round (using the HTBI primer set) targeted the TCR CDR3. TCRdb re-called the multiplex PCR reads through MiXCR, storing one row per CDR3 protein. The sample includes about 510,000 distinct CDR3 sequences, roughly 45% of them seen just once. Researchers barred patients who had uncontrolled infection, other autoimmune disease, pregnancy or lactation. Diagnosis rested on symptoms, serum thyroxine and TRAb, thyroid ultrasound, and orbital computed tomography. Points from the study as a whole: Among thyroid clonotypes expanded above 0.001, most also appeared in blood. Ophthalmopathy, as predicted by the model, came a median roughly 6.5 months after the prediction.

This clonotype was obtained from an adult woman with Graves' disease, either hyperthyroidism or ophthalmopathy (not recorded which). The chain carries TRBV27 and TRBJ1-1; D may be TRBD1 (5 bases). The specimen was peripheral blood or thyroid tissue (not recorded which). CDR3 region: CASSSGPLEAFF. The DNA for the CDR3 is TGTGCCAGCAGTTCGGGGCCCCTCGAAGCTTTCTTT.